Listed here are 2 T cell receptor beta chains from one sample, sequenced in a study of a mutant IDH1 vaccine in newly diagnosed glioma. Sequencing was performed with immunoSEQ multiplex PCR; in TCRdb, only in-frame clones are kept and a portion is missing. The sample has 50,000 to 65,000 clones; approximately 80% are singletons. Regarding time point: baseline, week 1 (first vaccination visit). Treatment specified: pre-vaccination baseline after standard-of-care therapy. The material sequenced was PBMCs, taken from a glioma patient treated with radiotherapy, temozolomide or both. These receptors all come from a man in his late teens or twenties with glioma.

The CDR3 DNA reads TGTGCCAGCAGCTTAGACAGGGCCAAGCAGTACTTC. Its translation is CASSLDRAKQYF. The rearrangement uses TRBV11-2 and TRBJ2-7; D possibly corresponds to TRBD1 (5 bases). Germline V gene data show CDR1 as SGHAT and CDR2 as FQNNGV. The ends were cut back, 0 bases at V and 8 bases at J, with 8 bases in the middle. The CDR3 runs to 12 residues.

The chain links TRBV29-1 to TRBJ2-2; perhaps TRBD1 as D (6 bases). This CDR3 comprises 12 residues. Germline V gives CDR1 SQVTM, CDR2 ANQGSEA. Trimming stripped 5 bases from V and 6 bases from J, with 10 bases between. In DNA, the CDR3 is TGCAGCGTTACAGGGAGTCCCGGGGAGCTGTTTTTT. This gives the protein CSVTGSPGELFF.